Each of the 29 T cell receptor beta chains below was sequenced from the same sample in a study of blood T cell repertoires in COVID-19. TCRdb's table, derived via immunoSEQ multiplex PCR, lists solely in-frame clones and lacks some. The repertoire holds some 290,000 clones, with 87% as singletons. Sequenced sample: peripheral blood. The receptors were gathered from a woman in her forties or fifties who had recovered from COVID-19.

V usage is TRBV6-5 and J usage is TRBJ1-2; 8 positions agree with TRBD1. The V gene's germline CDR1 is MNHEY and CDR2 SVGAGI. Trimming at V came to 6 bases and at J to 4 bases, leaving 4 bases not matched to a gene. This CDR3 has 13 amino acids. CDR3 DNA: TGTGCCAGCAGGATCACAGGGGGCTATGGCTACACCTTC. Encoded protein: CASRITGGYGYTF.

This clone occurred once. This chain uses TRBV5-1 with TRBJ2-7; perhaps TRBD1 as D (6 bases). This CDR3 contains 15 residues. The germline CDR1 and CDR2 sequences are SGHRS and YFSETQ. Trimming stripped 4 bases from V and 3 bases from J, with 17 bases between. The DNA for the CDR3 is TGCGCCAGCAGCGTCCCAGGGGATCGGGGCTACGAGCAGTACTTC. The encoded protein is CASSVPGDRGYEQYF.

The chain joins TRBV18 to TRBJ2-2; TRBD1 is a possible D gene (6 bases). V was shortened by 1 base and J by 5 bases, with 14 bases between the two germline ends. The CDR3 is 16 residues long. Germline V gene lookup returns CDR1 KGHSH and CDR2 LQKENI. This chain's CDR3 is CASSPLGAVGTGELFF. The CDR3 DNA is TGTGCCAGCTCACCACTGGGGGCAGTTGGTACCGGGGAGCTGTTTTTT.

The chain carries TRBV11-3 and TRBJ2-7, with 10 bases fitting TRBD1. CDR1 and CDR2 (germline): SGHNT, YENEEA. The V gene end was trimmed by 5 bases and the J gene end by 6 bases; junction bases not matched to a gene: 13. The CDR3 contains 16 residues. CDR3: CASSLPPGQGPVEQYF. In DNA form, the CDR3 reads TGTGCCAGCAGCCTTCCTCCGGGACAGGGGCCCGTCGAGCAGTACTTC.

The CDR3 region is CASSTWGGSYNEQFF. As DNA, the CDR3 is TGTGCCAGCTCAACGTGGGGGGGATCCTACAATGAGCAGTTCTTC. The chain couples TRBV18 to TRBJ2-1, with 7 nucleotides matching TRBD2. The V gene end was trimmed by 5 bases and the J gene end by 1 base; junction bases not matched to a gene: 5. The CDR3 consists of 15 residues. Per the germline V gene, CDR1 is KGHSH and CDR2 is LQKENI.

The chain recombines TRBV5-4 with TRBJ1-2; 8 bases are a match to TRBD1. The CDR3 has 15 amino acids. Unmatched junction bases numbered 10, after V lost 4 bases and J lost 5 bases. Germline V gene data show CDR1 as SGHNT and CDR2 as YYREEE (reference sequence). CDR3: CASSLPQGQAYGYTF. CDR3 bases: TGTGCCAGCAGCCTTCCGCAGGGACAGGCATATGGCTACACCTTC.

The genes are TRBV6-5 and TRBJ2-1; 7 nucleotides match TRBD1. CDR1 and CDR2 (germline): MNHEY, SVGAGI. V lost 4 bases to trimming and J lost 7 bases; unmatched junction nucleotides: 4. The CDR3 contains 13 residues. DNA of the CDR3: TGTGCCAGCAGTTCGTTCAGGGGGAATGAGCAGTTCTTC. Translated, it gives CASSSFRGNEQFF.

The chain links TRBV28 to TRBJ2-7; 12 positions match TRBD1. With 5 bases clipped from V and 4 bases from J, the junction kept 6 bases outside the gene matches. The CDR3 loop spans 15 amino acids. CDR1 is MDHEN and CDR2 is SYDVKM in the germline V gene. The CDR3 protein is CASSPTGQGAYEQYF. The CDR3 DNA follows: TGTGCCAGCAGTCCCACGGGACAGGGGGCTTACGAGCAGTACTTC.

The chain couples TRBV5-1 to TRBJ2-3, with 15 bases aligning to TRBD2. Germline loops: CDR1 SGHRS, CDR2 YFSETQ. The CDR3 runs 16 residues. V dropped 3 bases and J dropped 2; count of bases not matched to a gene: 1. The CDR3 DNA reads TGCGCCAGCAGCTGGACTAGCGGGAGGGTCACAGATACGCAGTATTTT. It is translated as CASSWTSGRVTDTQYF.

The rearrangement links TRBV6-2 or TRBV6-3 to TRBJ1-1, with D unresolved. The germline V gene encodes CDR1 MNHEY and CDR2 SVGEGT. The V gene lost 2 bases and the J gene lost 6 bases, with 7 bases spanning the gap. The CDR3 is made up of 12 amino acids. The CDR3 spells CASSYGAAEAFF. CDR3 DNA: TGTGCCAGCAGTTACGGCGCGGCTGAAGCTTTCTTT.

V gene TRBV24-1 combines with J gene TRBJ2-3; no clear D gene. V lost 5 bases and J lost 2, with 7 bases in between. CDR1 and CDR2 (germline): KGHDR, SFDVKD. The CDR3 extends over 13 amino acids. CDR3 nucleotide sequence: TGTGCCACCAGTGGGCAGTACACAGATACGCAGTATTTT. Translating it yields CATSGQYTDTQYF.

The chain links TRBV2 to TRBJ1-5; a possible D gene is TRBD1 (5 bases). V was shortened by 1 base and J by 6 bases, with 10 bases between the two germline ends. Germline V CDR1 and CDR2: SNHLY, FYNNEI. The CDR3 covers 14 residues. The CDR3 sequence is CASSEGTGGQPQHF. CDR3 DNA: TGTGCCAGCAGTGAAGGTACAGGTGGTCAGCCCCAGCATTTT.

This clone turned up a few times. V and J are TRBV28 and TRBJ1-5, with 7 bases fitting TRBD1. The CDR3 contains 13 residues. V lost 6 bases, J lost 3 bases, and 2 bases stayed unmatched. CDR1 and CDR2 (germline): MDHEN, SYDVKM. CDR3 DNA sequence: TGTGCCAGCAGAACAGGGGTCAATCAGCCCCAGCATTTT. Protein sequence: CASRTGVNQPQHF.

This rearrangement joins TRBV11-2 to TRBJ1-2; weak D call: TRBD1 (6 bases). Trimming took 5 bases from V and 5 from J, leaving 9 bases between them. Per germline, CDR1 SGHAT and CDR2 FQNNGV. CDR3 size: 12 residues. CDR3 region: CASSSQGYGYTF. The CDR3 DNA reads as TGTGCCAGCAGCAGTCAGGGGTATGGCTACACCTTC.

The chain couples TRBV6-5 to TRBJ2-7, with 7 bases fitting TRBD1. CDR3 length equals 14 residues. The V gene end was trimmed by 6 bases and the J gene end by 1 base; junction bases not matched to a gene: 6. Germline V gene data show CDR1 as MNHEY and CDR2 as SVGAGI. The CDR3 loop reads CASRLQGTSYEQYF. CDR3 nucleotide sequence: TGTGCCAGCAGGCTACAGGGGACATCCTACGAGCAGTACTTC.

V and J are TRBV7-2 and TRBJ1-3; D perhaps matches TRBD1 (5 bases). V lost 5 bases, J lost 0 bases, and 11 bases lay in between. The CDR3 has 15 residues. The germline V gene has CDR1 SGHTA and CDR2 FQGNSA. For the CDR3, the DNA is TGTGCCAGCAGCGCCAACAGGCCCTCTGGAAACACCATATATTTT. Residues: CASSANRPSGNTIYF.

The V gene is TRBV5-1, the J gene TRBJ1-2; D unclear. Germline CDR1 SGHRS, CDR2 YFSETQ. V gave up 4 bases and J gave up 7 bases, with 14 bases separating them. The CDR3 is 13 residues long. CDR3 sequence: CASSPQAGSGYTF. CDR3 coding DNA: TGCGCCAGCAGCCCGCAGGCGGGAAGTGGCTACACCTTC.

The chain carries TRBV5-1 and TRBJ2-7; 7 nucleotides agree with TRBD1. Unmatched junction bases numbered 9, after V lost 4 bases and J lost 2 bases. The CDR3 has 15 residues. Germline V gene sequence: CDR1 SGHRS, CDR2 YFSETQ. CDR3 bases: TGCGCCAGCAGCAGATCCGGGACAGAGGCCTACGAGCAGTACTTC. This translates into CASSRSGTEAYEQYF.

This sequence joins TRBV7-8 and TRBJ2-1; no clear D gene. The CDR3 sequence is 13 residues long. V was shortened by 3 bases and J by 6 bases, with 9 bases between the two germline ends. Germline V gives CDR1 SGHVS, CDR2 FQNEAQ. CDR3 protein: CASSFGAFNEQFF. The DNA of the CDR3 is TGTGCCAGCAGCTTCGGAGCCTTCAATGAGCAGTTCTTC.

This clone has more than one count but fewer than ten. The V gene is TRBV9, the J gene TRBJ1-5; a possible D gene is TRBD1 (6 bases). V was trimmed by 4 bases and J by 5 bases, leaving 16 bases between them. The CDR3 totals 15 residues. The germline gives CDR1 SGDLS, CDR2 YYNGEE. DNA of the CDR3: TGTGCCAGCAGCCCCGGTGGACAGAGATATCAGCCCCAGCATTTT. Residues: CASSPGGQRYQPQHF. The variable domain in full, with the rest retrieved from reference TRBV9 and TRBJ1-5, is DSGVTQTPKHLITATGQRVTLRCSPRSGDLSVYWYQQSLDQGLQFLIQYYNGEERAKGNILERFSAQQFPDLHSELNLSSLELGDSALYFCASSPGGQRYQPQHFGDGTRLSIL.

The V call is TRBV3-1 (or the pseudogene TRBV3-2), the J call TRBJ2-1; D ambiguous. Germline V CDR1 and CDR2: LGHDT, YNNKEL (reference sequence). The CDR3 covers 17 residues. Trimming pared 1 base from V and 0 bases from J, leaving 13 bases between. The CDR3 sequence: CASSQASRDCSYNEQFF. The CDR3 DNA reads as TGTGCCAGCAGCCAAGCATCGAGAGATTGCTCCTACAATGAGCAGTTCTTC.

V gene TRBV5-1 combines with J gene TRBJ1-4; D perhaps matches TRBD1 (6 bases). V was cut by 4 bases and J by 14 bases, with 18 bases left in between. This CDR3 has 13 residues. Germline lookup yields CDR1 SGHRS and CDR2 YFSETQ. The CDR3 region has the DNA TGCGCCAGCAGCGAGCCAGGGGAAGCCTCCCTGTTTTTT. Its protein product is CASSEPGEASLFF.

The rearrangement joins TRBV15 to TRBJ1-5; D is undetermined. V lost 0 bases to trimming and J lost 0 bases, with 6 bases between them. The length of the CDR3 is 15 residues. Germline assignment: CDR1 LNHNV and CDR2 YYDKDF (reference sequence). The CDR3 spells CATSRDGGSNQPQHF. CDR3 bases: TGTGCCACCAGCAGAGATGGCGGTAGCAATCAGCCCCAGCATTTT.

The sample holds a few counts of this clone. The V gene is TRBV18, the J gene TRBJ2-7, with TRBD1 matching 12 bases. Germline CDR1 reads KGHSH; CDR2 reads LQKENI. V lost 3 bases, J lost 3 bases, and 15 bases stayed unmatched. This CDR3 contains 19 residues. Written as DNA, the CDR3 is TGTGCCAGCTCACCTATCGGGACAGGGGGCCCCCCCACAATCTACGAGCAGTACTTC. This translates into CASSPIGTGGPPTIYEQYF.

The chain couples TRBV7-8 to TRBJ1-2; the match to TRBD1 covers 7 bases. The CDR3 loop spans 14 amino acids. V lost 2 bases to trimming and J lost 4 bases; unmatched junction nucleotides: 4. Germline assignment: CDR1 SGHVS and CDR2 FQNEAQ. The CDR3 DNA reads as TGTGCCAGCAGCTTAAGTCAGGGGGGCTATGGCTACACCTTC. Its protein is CASSLSQGGYGYTF. The full variable domain, rest sourced from reference TRBV7-8 and TRBJ1-2, is GAGVSQSPRYKVAKRGQDVALRCDPISGHVSLFWYQQALGQGPEFLTYFQNEAQLDKSGLPSDRFFAERPEGSVSTLKIQRTQQEDSAVYLCASSLSQGGYGYTFGSGTRLTVV.

This chain links TRBV6-2 or TRBV6-3 with TRBJ1-2; 7 positions agree with TRBD1. The length of the CDR3 is 12 residues. CDR1 MNHEY and CDR2 SVGEGT come from the germline V gene. Unmatched junction bases numbered 1, after V lost 5 bases and J lost 4 bases. The DNA of the CDR3 is TGTGCCAGCAGTAGGGACAGCTATGGCTACACCTTC. It encodes CASSRDSYGYTF.

The chain is built from TRBV27 and TRBJ2-3; TRBD2 matches 8 bases. CDR3 size: 15 residues. The germline CDR1 and CDR2 sequences are MNHEY and SMNVEV (reference sequence). Losses at the gene ends were 2 bases for V and 4 bases for J; bases not matched to a gene: 5. CDR3 bases: TGTGCCAGCAGTTTAGTGCGGGGGGTCGCAGATACGCAGTATTTT. Protein sequence: CASSLVRGVADTQYF.

The CDR3 region has the DNA TGTGCCAGCAGCTTCACGGGCACAGATACGCAGTATTTT. Residues: CASSFTGTDTQYF. J is TRBJ2-3 and V is TRBV7-3, with unresolved D. This CDR3 is 13 amino acids long. Trimming shortened V by 3 bases and J by 1 base, and 5 bases separated the two germline ends. The germline V gene encodes CDR1 SGHTA and CDR2 FQGTGA.

V is TRBV6-5 and J is TRBJ1-1; possible D gene TRBD1, 5 bases. The CDR3 has 15 residues. Between the trimmed V and J ends, which lost 4 bases and 0 bases, there was a span of 12 bases. In germline, CDR1 is MNHEY, CDR2 SVGAGI. The CDR3, as DNA: TGTGCCAGCAGTTTATTACAGGTCATGAACACTGAAGCTTTCTTT. Amino acids: CASSLLQVMNTEAFF.